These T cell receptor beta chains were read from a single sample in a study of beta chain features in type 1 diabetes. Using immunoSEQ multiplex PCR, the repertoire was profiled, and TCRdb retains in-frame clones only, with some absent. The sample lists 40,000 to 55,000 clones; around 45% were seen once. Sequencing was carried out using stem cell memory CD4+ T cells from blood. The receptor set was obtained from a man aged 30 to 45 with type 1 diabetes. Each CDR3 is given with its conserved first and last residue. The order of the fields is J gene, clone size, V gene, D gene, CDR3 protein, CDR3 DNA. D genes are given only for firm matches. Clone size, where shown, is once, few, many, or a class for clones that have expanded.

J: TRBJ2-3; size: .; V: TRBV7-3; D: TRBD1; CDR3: CASSAGQGGDTQYF; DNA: TGTGCCAGCAGCGCTGGACAGGGGGGAGATACGCAGTATTTT
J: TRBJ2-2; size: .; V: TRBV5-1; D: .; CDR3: CASSWYRAAGELFF; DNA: TGCGCCAGCAGCTGGTACAGGGCGGCCGGGGAGCTGTTTTTT
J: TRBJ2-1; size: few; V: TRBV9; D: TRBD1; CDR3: CASSVVVGGTGGYNEQFF; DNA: TGTGCCAGCAGCGTAGTTGTTGGGGGGACAGGGGGTTACAATGAGCAGTTCTTC
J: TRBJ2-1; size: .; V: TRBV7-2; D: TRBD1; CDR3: CASSLQGTGYNEQFF; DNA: TGTGCCAGCAGCCTACAGGGGACGGGTTACAATGAGCAGTTCTTC
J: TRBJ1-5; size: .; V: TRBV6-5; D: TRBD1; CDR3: CASRRDSLNQPQHF; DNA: TGTGCCAGCAGGAGGGACAGTCTAAATCAGCCCCAGCATTTT
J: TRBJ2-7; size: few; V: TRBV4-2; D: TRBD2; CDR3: CASSRRLAGENEQYF; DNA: TGTGCCAGCAGCCGCCGACTAGCGGGAGAAAACGAGCAGTACTTC
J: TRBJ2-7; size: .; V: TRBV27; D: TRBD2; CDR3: CASSPGGGRDVYEQYF; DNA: TGTGCCAGCAGTCCTGGGGGCGGGAGGGATGTATACGAGCAGTACTTC
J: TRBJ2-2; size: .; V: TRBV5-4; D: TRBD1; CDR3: CASSSSTGGRTGELFF; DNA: TGTGCCAGCAGCTCCTCGACAGGGGGAAGGACCGGGGAGCTGTTTTTT
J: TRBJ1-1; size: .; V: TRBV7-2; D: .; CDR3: CASSLTGWVEAFF; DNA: TGTGCCAGCAGCCTCACAGGGTGGGTTGAAGCTTTCTTT
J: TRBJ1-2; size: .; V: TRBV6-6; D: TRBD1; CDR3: CASRSPGQGAFNGYTF; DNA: TGTGCCAGCAGATCACCGGGACAGGGGGCGTTTAATGGCTACACCTTC
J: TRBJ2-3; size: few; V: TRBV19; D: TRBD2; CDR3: CASSTSSGASTDTQYF; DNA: TGTGCCAGTAGTACCTCTAGCGGGGCTAGCACAGATACGCAGTATTTT
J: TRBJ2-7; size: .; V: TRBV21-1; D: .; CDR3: CASSVDSTRSSYEQYF; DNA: TGTGCCAGCAGCGTGGACAGCACTAGGAGCTCCTACGAGCAGTACTTC
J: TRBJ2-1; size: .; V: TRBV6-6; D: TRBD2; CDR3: CASSYWLAGPEQFF; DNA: TGTGCCAGCAGTTACTGGCTAGCGGGGCCAGAGCAGTTCTTC
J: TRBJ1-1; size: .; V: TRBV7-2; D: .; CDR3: CASSSTGQEVEAFF; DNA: TGTGCCAGCAGCTCAACAGGGCAAGAGGTTGAAGCTTTCTTT
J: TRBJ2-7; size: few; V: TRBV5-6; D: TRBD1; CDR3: CASSGTGGYEQYF; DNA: TGTGCCAGCAGCGGGACAGGTGGCTACGAGCAGTACTTC
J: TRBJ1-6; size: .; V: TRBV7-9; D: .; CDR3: CASSGGDSPLHF; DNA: TGTGCCAGCAGCGGCGGCGATTCACCCCTCCACTTT
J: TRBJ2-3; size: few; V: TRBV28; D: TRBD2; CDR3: CASSSGGGSDTQYF; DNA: TGTGCCAGCAGTTCCGGGGGGGGTTCAGATACGCAGTATTTT
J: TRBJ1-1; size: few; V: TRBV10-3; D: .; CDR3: CAISESLLNTEAFF; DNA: TGTGCCATCAGTGAGTCACTTCTGAACACTGAAGCTTTCTTT
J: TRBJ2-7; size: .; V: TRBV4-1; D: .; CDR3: CASSRVGGSYEQYF; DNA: TGCGCCAGCAGCCGGGTCGGGGGTTCCTACGAGCAGTACTTC
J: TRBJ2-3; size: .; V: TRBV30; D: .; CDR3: CAWSIGQGRLYF; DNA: TGTGCCTGGAGTATAGGGCAGGGCCGTTTGTATTTT
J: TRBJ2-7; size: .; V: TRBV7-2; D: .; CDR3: CASSPGQRYEQYF; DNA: TGTGCCAGCAGCCCCGGACAGCGCTACGAGCAGTACTTC
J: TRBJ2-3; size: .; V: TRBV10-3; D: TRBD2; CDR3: CAISPGTSRDTQYF; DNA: TGTGCCATCAGCCCCGGGACTAGCCGGGATACGCAGTATTTT
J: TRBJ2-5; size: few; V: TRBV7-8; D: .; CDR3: CASSRRRGQETQYF; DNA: TGTGCCAGCAGCCGAAGACGGGGGCAAGAGACCCAGTACTTC
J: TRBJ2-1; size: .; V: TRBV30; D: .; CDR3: CAWREIYRFPYNEQFF; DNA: TGTGCCTGGCGGGAGATTTACAGGTTTCCTTACAATGAGCAGTTCTTC
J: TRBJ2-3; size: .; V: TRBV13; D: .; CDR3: CASTLSGLRKDTQYF; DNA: TGTGCCAGCACCCTCAGCGGATTAAGGAAAGATACGCAGTATTTT
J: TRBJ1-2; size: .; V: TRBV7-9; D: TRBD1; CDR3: CASSTRGVYGYTF; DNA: TGTGCCAGCAGCACCAGGGGGGTCTATGGCTACACCTTC
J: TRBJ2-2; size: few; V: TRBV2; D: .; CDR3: CASSRTVTGELFF; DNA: TGTGCCAGCAGTAGGACAGTCACCGGGGAGCTGTTTTTT
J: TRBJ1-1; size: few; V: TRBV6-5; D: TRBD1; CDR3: CASGTAMNTEAFF; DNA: TGTGCCAGCGGGACAGCCATGAACACTGAAGCTTTCTTT
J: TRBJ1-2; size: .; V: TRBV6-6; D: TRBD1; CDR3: CASSYGFRDSNYGYTF; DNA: TGTGCCAGCAGTTACGGGTTCAGGGACAGTAACTATGGCTACACCTTC
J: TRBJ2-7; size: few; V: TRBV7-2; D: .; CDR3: CASSLGGGGGRYEQYF; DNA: TGTGCCAGCAGCTTAGGGGGAGGGGGCGGGAGGTACGAGCAGTACTTC
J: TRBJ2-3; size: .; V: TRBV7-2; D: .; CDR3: CASSSSTDTQYF; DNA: TGTGCCAGCAGCTCAAGCACAGATACGCAGTATTTT
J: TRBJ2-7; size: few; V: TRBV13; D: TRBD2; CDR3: CASSLGLAGAYEQYF; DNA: TGTGCCAGCAGCTTGGGACTAGCGGGAGCCTACGAGCAGTACTTC
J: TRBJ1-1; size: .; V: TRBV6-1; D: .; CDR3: CASGAGRNEAFF; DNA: TGTGCCAGCGGGGCAGGGCGCAATGAAGCTTTCTTT